This TCR beta chain was observed in a study of PD-L1 blockade in urothelial cancer. Study context: T cells were recovered from blood samples at a median of around 130,000. Notes on the study in general: Patients with durable benefit had greater blood expansion of tumor-associated TCR clones 3 weeks into treatment. Pretreatment TCR clonality in blood under the median foretold superior survival.

Clones were read by immunoSEQ multiplex PCR, and TCRdb kept only the in-frame ones, dropping some. The sample lists just under 30,000 clones; around 87% were seen once. Patients presented with locally advanced or metastatic urothelial carcinoma. The CDR3 contains 13 residues. Between the trimmed V and J ends, which lost 1 base and 11 bases, there was a span of 11 bases. The germline V gene has CDR1 MGHRA and CDR2 YSYEKL. Worth noting for this clone: Its cognate antigen is unknown.

The sequences come from PBMCs, collected around atezolizumab (anti-PD-L1) treatment. This receptor was taken from a man aged 45-60 years with urothelial cancer. The genes are TRBV4-1 and TRBJ1-4; no definite D call. CDR3 residues: CASSQAGFGKLFF. CDR3 DNA sequence: TGCGCCAGCAGCCAAGCAGGCTTTGGGAAACTGTTTTTT.